This T cell receptor (beta chain) was sequenced in a study of blood T cell repertoires in COVID-19. Looking at the study overall: Samples came from the United States, Italy and Spain, spanning acute and convalescent COVID-19. T cells, B-cell-depleted T cells, or PBMCs supplied cDNA or gDNA.

CDR1 and CDR2 from the germline V gene are MNHEY and SMNVEV (reference sequence). The CDR3 covers 13 residues. Trimming left V 0 bases short and J 7 bases short, with 4 bases between. In the source study's methods: By means of reference gene primer amplification, nucleated cell counts were estimated. Generated by immunoSEQ multiplex PCR, the TCRdb table keeps only in-frame clones and is missing some. Clone size and V and J calls were adopted from that table, with D and trimming inferred from the DNA. The top ten clones hold roughly 13% of a sample with tens of thousands of clones, approximately 84% of them seen once.

Sequencing input: peripheral blood. The clonotype comes from a human donor in a cohort sampled during active COVID-19. The rearrangement links TRBV27 to TRBJ1-6; D is unclear. The CDR3 protein is CASSLSENSPLHF. The DNA for the CDR3 is TGTGCCAGCAGTTTATCGGAGAATTCACCCCTCCACTTT.